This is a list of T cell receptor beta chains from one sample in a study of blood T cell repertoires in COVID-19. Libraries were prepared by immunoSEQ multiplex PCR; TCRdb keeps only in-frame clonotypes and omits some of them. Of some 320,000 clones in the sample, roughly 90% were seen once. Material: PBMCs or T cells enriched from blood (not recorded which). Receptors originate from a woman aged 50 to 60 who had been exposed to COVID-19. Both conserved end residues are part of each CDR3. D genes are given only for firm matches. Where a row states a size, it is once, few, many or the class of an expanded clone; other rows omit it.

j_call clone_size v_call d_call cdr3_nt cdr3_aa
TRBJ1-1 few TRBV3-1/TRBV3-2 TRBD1 TGTGCCAGCAGCCCTGCTACTCAGGGGGCAGGCGCTTTCTTT CASSPATQGAGAFF
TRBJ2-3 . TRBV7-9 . TGTGCCAGCAGCTTAAGCCAGGGAACCACAGATACGCAGTATTTT CASSLSQGTTDTQYF
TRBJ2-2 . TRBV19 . TGTGCCAGTAGTACCACAGGGACGGGGGAGCTGTTTTTT CASSTTGTGELFF
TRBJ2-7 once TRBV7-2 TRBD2 TGTGCCAGCAGCTTAGCCGGGCGGGGGGCGTCCTACGAGCAGTACTTC CASSLAGRGASYEQYF
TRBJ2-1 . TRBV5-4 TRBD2 TGTGCCAGCAGCTTGAATAGCGGGTCCTACAATGAGCAGTTCTTC CASSLNSGSYNEQFF
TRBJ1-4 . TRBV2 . TGTGCCAGCAGTGAATGGAGTTATTCAACTAATGAAAAACTGTTTTTT CASSEWSYSTNEKLFF
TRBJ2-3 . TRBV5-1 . TGCGCCAGCAGCTTGTCTCGCCAGGGAAGCACAGATACGCAGTATTTT CASSLSRQGSTDTQYF
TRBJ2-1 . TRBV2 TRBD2 TGTGCCAGCAGTGGGGAGGGGAGCTCCTACAATGAGCAGTTCTTC CASSGEGSSYNEQFF
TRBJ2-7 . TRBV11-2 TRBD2 TGTGCCAGCAGCTCCCGGGCCGGGACTAGCGGGGCCTACGAGCAGTACTTC CASSSRAGTSGAYEQYF
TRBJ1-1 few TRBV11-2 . TGTGCCAGCAGCACAGACACGAACACTGAAGCTTTCTTT CASSTDTNTEAFF
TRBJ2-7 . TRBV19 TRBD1 TGTGCCAGTAGTGGACCGGGACAGGGGACCTACGAGCAGTACTTC CASSGPGQGTYEQYF
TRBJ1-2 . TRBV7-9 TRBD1 TGTGCCAGCAGCGTCGGACAGGGGTTGGGCTACACCTTC CASSVGQGLGYTF
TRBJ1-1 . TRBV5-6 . TGTGCCCACTCCCGAGGCACCAACACTGAAGCTTTCTTT CAHSRGTNTEAFF
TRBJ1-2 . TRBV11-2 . TGTGCCAGCAGCTTAGGGGGCAGGGGACATGGCTACACCTTC CASSLGGRGHGYTF
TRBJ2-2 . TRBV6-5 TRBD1 TGTGCCAGCCTAACCGGGACAGGGAACACCGGGGAGCTGTTTTTT CASLTGTGNTGELFF
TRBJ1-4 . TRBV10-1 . TGCGCCAGCAGTTTAAAAGAAAAACTGTTTTTT CASSLKEKLFF
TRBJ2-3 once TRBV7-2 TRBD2 TGTGCCAGCAGCTTGGGACTAGCGGGGAATACAGATACGCAGTATTTT CASSLGLAGNTDTQYF
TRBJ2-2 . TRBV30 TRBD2 TGTGCCTGGAGTGTCCTTAGCGGGGGAGGCACCGGGGAGCTGTTTTTT CAWSVLSGGGTGELFF
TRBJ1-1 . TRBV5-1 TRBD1 TGCGCCAGCAAACAGGGGTCAGGGCACACTGAAGCTTTCTTT CASKQGSGHTEAFF
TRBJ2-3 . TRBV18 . TGTGCCAGCTCACTCAACACAGATACGCAGTATTTT CASSLNTDTQYF
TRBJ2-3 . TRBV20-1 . TGCAGTGCTAGTTTGGTGGGAGCCAGCACAGATACGCAGTATTTT CSASLVGASTDTQYF
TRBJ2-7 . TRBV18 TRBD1 TGTGCCAGCTCACCACTACAGGGACAGGGAAGCGAGCAGTACTTC CASSPLQGQGSEQYF